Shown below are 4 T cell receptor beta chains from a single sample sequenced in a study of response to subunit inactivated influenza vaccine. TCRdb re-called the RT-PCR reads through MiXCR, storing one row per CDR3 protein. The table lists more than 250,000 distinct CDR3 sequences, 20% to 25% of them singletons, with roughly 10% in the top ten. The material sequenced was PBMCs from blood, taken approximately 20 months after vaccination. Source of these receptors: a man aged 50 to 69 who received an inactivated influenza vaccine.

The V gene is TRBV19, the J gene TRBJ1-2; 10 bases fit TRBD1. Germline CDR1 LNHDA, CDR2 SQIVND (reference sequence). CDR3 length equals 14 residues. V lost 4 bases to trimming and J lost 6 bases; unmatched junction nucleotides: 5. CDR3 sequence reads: CASSTRQGANGYTF. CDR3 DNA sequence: TGTGCCAGTAGTACCCGACAGGGGGCAAATGGCTACACCTTC.

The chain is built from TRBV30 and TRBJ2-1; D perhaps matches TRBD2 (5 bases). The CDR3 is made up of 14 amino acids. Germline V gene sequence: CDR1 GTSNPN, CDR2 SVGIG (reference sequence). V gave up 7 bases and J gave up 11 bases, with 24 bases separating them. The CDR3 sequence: CASSSVARGNKQFF. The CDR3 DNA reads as TGTGCCTCCTCCTCGGTCGCTAGAGGGAATAAGCAGTTCTTC.

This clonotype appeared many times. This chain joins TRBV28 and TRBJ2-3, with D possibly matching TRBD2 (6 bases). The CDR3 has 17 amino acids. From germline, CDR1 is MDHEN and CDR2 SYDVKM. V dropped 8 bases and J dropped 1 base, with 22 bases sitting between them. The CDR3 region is CASLRRASFIGTDTQYF. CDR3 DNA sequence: TGTGCCAGCTTGAGGAGGGCCAGTTTCATCGGCACAGATACGCAGTATTTT.

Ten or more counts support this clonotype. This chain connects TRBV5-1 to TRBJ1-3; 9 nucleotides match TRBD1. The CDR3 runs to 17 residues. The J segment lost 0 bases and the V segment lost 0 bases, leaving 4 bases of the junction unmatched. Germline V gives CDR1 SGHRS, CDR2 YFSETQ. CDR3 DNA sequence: TGCGCCAGCAGCTTGGAGACAGGGGGAAACTCTGGAAACACCATATATTTT. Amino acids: CASSLETGGNSGNTIYF.